The subject of this entry is one T cell receptor (beta chain). The data are from a study of blood T cell repertoires in COVID-19. The wider study: Material from acute and convalescent COVID-19 was sourced from the United States, Italy and Spain.

V lost 1 base and J lost 8; bases outside the gene matches: 8. The CDR3 runs to 14 residues. In germline, CDR1 is SQVTM, CDR2 ANQGSEA. Sequenced by immunoSEQ multiplex PCR; TCRdb stores in-frame clones only, minus some. The table shows fewer than 500,000 clones, with 85% to 90% occurring only once. The study drew participants aged about 18 to 89 years from 20 to 30 US areas. Cohort 3 recovered donors had two negative PCRs, clearance, or symptom resolution. The clonotype comes from a man aged 25-45 years who had recovered from COVID-19. The chain recombines TRBV29-1 with TRBJ1-2; 9 positions agree with TRBD1. The sequenced sample was PBMCs or T cells enriched from blood (not recorded which). The DNA of the CDR3 is TGCAGCGTTGAAGGTGTACAGGGGGCGCGAGGCTACACCTTC. Translation: CSVEGVQGARGYTF.